The clone carrying this TCR beta chain was counted a few times. Its antigen is unidentified. The PCR had 60 Vbeta and 13 Jbeta primers. The protocol was immunoSEQ multiplex PCR, while the TCRdb copy is restricted to in-frame clones and leaves out a portion. The sample includes some 130,000 clones, approximately 80% of them seen just once. When sampled, the donors appeared nominally healthy, though they likely had unrecorded immune exposures. The CDR3 has 12 residues. Trimming left V 0 bases short and J 9 bases short, with 6 bases between. Germline values: CDR1 MGHRA, CDR2 YSYEKL. These data originate in a study of cytomegalovirus exposure and HLA in healthy donors. Findings and limits, study-wide: Excluded: some indistinguishable V segments such as TRBV6-2 and TRBV6-3. Compared with the approximately 670-donor mean, an Asian-associated ancestry cluster reportedly had fewer N-insertions, according to a later analysis. Trimming of TCR beta V- and J-genes showed a link, identified in a later analysis, to a missense DCLRE1C variant.

The sequence came from a female donor in good health and CMV-seropositive. The chain employs TRBV4-1 and TRBJ2-4; D unclear. The specimen was PBMCs. CDR3 coding DNA: TGCGCCAGCAGCCAAGATCTTAGCATTCAGTACTTC. Its protein product is CASSQDLSIQYF.